This T cell receptor beta chain was observed in a study of blood T cells in healthy people across ages. Study observations and caveats: Diversity figures derived from one million T cells were judged to underestimate the true value.

With regard to this clonotype: Its target is unknown.

Together with a sample-barcoded 5' primer, a J-beta primer mix was included in a second PCR lasting about 7 to 12 cycles. MiXCR, applied by TCRdb to the 5' RACE reads, yields one record per CDR3 protein. The table has approximately 360,000 distinct CDR3 sequences, about half seen once. The germline V and J ends were trimmed by 2 bases and 7 bases, with 12 bases remaining between them. Germline CDR1 is SGHTA and CDR2 is FQGNSA. The CDR3 sequence is 14 residues long. Sequencing used blood. The V and J genes are TRBV7-2 and TRBJ2-1, with D perhaps matching TRBD2 (6 bases). The clonotype originates from a man aged 55 to 70 in good health. The CDR3 DNA reads TGTGCCAGCAGCTTACGGGGGAGTATAAATGAGCAGTTCTTC. It yields the protein CASSLRGSINEQFF. Variable domain in full (rest from reference TRBV7-2 and TRBJ2-1): GAGVSQSPSNKVTEKGKDVELRCDPISGHTALYWYRQSLGQGLEFLIYFQGNSAPDKSGLPSDRFSAERTGGSVSTLTIQRTQQEDSAVYLCASSLRGSINEQFFGPGTRLTVL.